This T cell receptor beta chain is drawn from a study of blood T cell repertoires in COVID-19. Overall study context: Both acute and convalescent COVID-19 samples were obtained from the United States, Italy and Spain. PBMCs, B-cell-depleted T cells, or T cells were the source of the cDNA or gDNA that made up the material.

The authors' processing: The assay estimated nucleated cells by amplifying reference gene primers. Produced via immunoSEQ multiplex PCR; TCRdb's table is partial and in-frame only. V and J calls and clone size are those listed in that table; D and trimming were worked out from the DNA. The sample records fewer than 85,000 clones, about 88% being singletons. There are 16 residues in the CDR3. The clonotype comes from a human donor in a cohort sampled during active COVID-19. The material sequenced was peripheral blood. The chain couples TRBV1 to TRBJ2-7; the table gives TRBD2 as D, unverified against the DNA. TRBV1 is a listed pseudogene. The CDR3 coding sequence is TGCACCAGCAGCCAAGAACGCCGCCCGAGCTCCTACGAGCAGTACTTC. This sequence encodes CTSSQERRPSSYEQYF.